This record concerns one TCR beta chain sequence. One junction end disagrees with the germline gene, perhaps due to a read error. This sample is part of a study of T cell changes during pregnancy in multiple sclerosis. Germline CDR1 and CDR2: SQVTM and ANQGSEA. The CDR3 loop spans 10 amino acids. Sequenced by immunoSEQ multiplex PCR; TCRdb stores in-frame clones only, minus some. The data contain tens of thousands of clones, approximately 91% of them singletons. The origin of this receptor is a female donor with multiple sclerosis, enrolled in a pregnancy study. The specimen comprised CD8+ T cells from peripheral blood mononuclear cells, sampled after pregnancy. The genes are TRBV29-1 and TRBJ2-2; unclear D gene. The CDR3: CSVKTLRAVF. The CDR3 DNA follows: TGCAGCGTTAAGACTCTCCGAGCTGTTTTT.